These T cell receptor beta chains were read from a single sample in a study of vaccination and CD4 T cells after COVID-19. One entry per CDR3 protein results from TCRdb running MiXCR on the PCR reads. The sample has more than 20,000 distinct CDR3 sequences, roughly 42% seen once. These receptors' antigens are unknown. The sequenced material came from CD4+ T cells from blood, cultured in vitro. The receptors here all came from a human donor who had recovered from COVID-19. CDR3s include the opening cysteine and the closing phenylalanine or tryptophan. The order of the fields is D gene, J gene, V gene, clone size, CDR3 protein, CDR3 DNA. The D gene is left open where the match is weak. The size entry is marked missing in some rows and otherwise reads once, few, many or a size class.

D: NA
J: TRBJ1-5
V: TRBV20-1
size: NA
CDR3: CSARERGFNQPQHF
DNA: TGCAGTGCTAGAGAGCGGGGATTCAATCAGCCCCAGCATTTT

D: TRBD2
J: TRBJ2-3
V: TRBV19
size: NA
CDR3: CASTPEGSSGRAGTDTQYF
DNA: TGTGCCAGTACCCCCGAGGGGTCTAGCGGGAGGGCCGGCACAGATACGCAGTATTTT

D: TRBD2
J: TRBJ2-7
V: TRBV6-5
size: NA
CDR3: CASSYRASGNSYEQYF
DNA: TGTGCCAGCAGTTACCGGGCTAGCGGGAACTCCTACGAGCAGTACTTC

D: NA
J: TRBJ2-7
V: TRBV19
size: NA
CDR3: CASSIGQGGYEQYF
DNA: TGTGCCAGCAGTATCGGGCAGGGTGGGTACGAGCAGTACTTC

D: TRBD1
J: TRBJ1-1
V: TRBV6-4
size: few
CDR3: CANPGTAAGQGRQMNTEAFF
DNA: TGTGCCAACCCGGGGACCGCCGCGGGACAGGGGCGCCAAATGAACACTGAAGCTTTCTTT

D: NA
J: TRBJ2-3
V: TRBV4-2
size: NA
CDR3: CASSQVVGDTDTQYF
DNA: TGTGCCAGCAGCCAAGTTGTGGGAGACACAGATACGCAGTATTTT

D: NA
J: TRBJ2-7
V: TRBV7-8
size: NA
CDR3: CASSLVGRGLNEQYF
DNA: TGTGCCAGCAGCTTAGTGGGCAGGGGTTTGAACGAGCAGTACTTC

D: TRBD1
J: TRBJ2-3
V: TRBV24-1
size: NA
CDR3: CATSDPNRGRTDTQYF
DNA: TGTGCCACCAGTGACCCAAACAGGGGGAGGACAGATACGCAGTATTTT

D: NA
J: TRBJ1-2
V: TRBV6-5
size: NA
CDR3: CASSYGQFYGYTF
DNA: TGTGCCAGCAGTTATGGGCAGTTCTATGGCTACACCTTC

D: NA
J: TRBJ1-2
V: TRBV27
size: few
CDR3: CASRLDQGSRGYTF
DNA: TGTGCCAGCAGACTCGACCAGGGGTCGCGAGGCTACACCTTC

D: NA
J: TRBJ1-6
V: TRBV7-6
size: few
CDR3: CASSLATANSPLHF
DNA: TGTGCCAGCAGCTTAGCTACAGCTAATTCACCCCTCCACTTT

D: NA
J: TRBJ2-3
V: TRBV7-2
size: NA
CDR3: CASSDRNTDTQYF
DNA: TGTGCCAGCAGCGACAGAAACACAGATACGCAGTATTTT

D: TRBD1
J: TRBJ2-6
V: TRBV11-3
size: few
CDR3: CASSLGQGSSGANVLTF
DNA: TGTGCCAGCAGCTTGGGACAGGGTAGCTCTGGGGCCAACGTCCTGACTTTC

D: NA
J: TRBJ1-2
V: TRBV7-2
size: medium-sized
CDR3: CASSLGGGKRVGYTF
DNA: TGTGCCAGCAGCTTAGGGGGGGGCAAAAGGGTTGGCTACACCTTC

D: TRBD2
J: TRBJ2-3
V: TRBV6-1
size: few
CDR3: CASSVSSNGGAKDTQYF
DNA: TGTGCCAGCAGTGTATCATCAAACGGGGGGGCCAAAGATACGCAGTATTTT

D: TRBD1
J: TRBJ2-1
V: TRBV27
size: few
CDR3: CASSLFSGQGAAYNEQFF
DNA: TGTGCCAGCAGTTTATTCTCCGGACAGGGGGCGGCCTACAATGAGCAGTTCTTC

D: TRBD2
J: TRBJ2-1
V: TRBV6-1
size: NA
CDR3: CASRGTSAHNWNEQFF
DNA: TGTGCCAGCAGGGGGACTAGCGCCCATAACTGGAATGAGCAGTTCTTC

D: NA
J: TRBJ2-5
V: TRBV20-1
size: NA
CDR3: CSARDRMIGQETQYF
DNA: TGCAGTGCTAGAGATAGGATGATTGGACAAGAGACCCAGTACTTC

D: NA
J: TRBJ2-2
V: TRBV5-4
size: once
CDR3: CASSWDKYTGELFF
DNA: TGTGCCAGCAGCTGGGACAAGTACACCGGGGAGCTGTTTTTT

D: NA
J: TRBJ1-1
V: TRBV19
size: NA
CDR3: CASSGTVNTEAFF
DNA: TGTGCCAGTAGCGGGACGGTGAACACTGAAGCTTTCTTT

D: NA
J: TRBJ1-2
V: TRBV10-3
size: few
CDR3: CAISEQRVNYGYTF
DNA: TGTGCCATCAGTGAACAGAGAGTTAACTATGGCTACACCTTC

D: NA
J: TRBJ2-5
V: TRBV27
size: few
CDR3: CASKSFPEGGTQYF
DNA: TGTGCCAGCAAATCCTTTCCCGAGGGGGGGACCCAGTACTTC

D: TRBD1
J: TRBJ2-7
V: TRBV28
size: NA
CDR3: CASSLTGGPSYEQYF
DNA: TGTGCCAGCAGTTTGACAGGGGGACCTTCCTACGAGCAGTACTTC

D: NA
J: TRBJ2-3
V: TRBV20-1
size: NA
CDR3: CSARSPTRQGGADTQYF
DNA: TGCAGTGCTAGATCCCCCACGAGGCAGGGGGGCGCAGATACGCAGTATTTT

D: TRBD1
J: TRBJ1-6
V: TRBV29-1
size: NA
CDR3: CSVFGDRDRSPLHF
DNA: TGCAGCGTTTTCGGGGACAGGGATAGATCACCCCTCCACTTT

D: TRBD2
J: TRBJ2-5
V: TRBV7-9
size: NA
CDR3: CVSSFTAASGGPEYF
DNA: TGTGTCAGCAGCTTTACTGCTGCTAGCGGGGGGCCAGAGTACTTC

D: NA
J: TRBJ2-7
V: TRBV20-1
size: NA
CDR3: CSARGGEQYF
DNA: TGCAGTGCTAGAGGCGGGGAGCAGTACTTC

D: NA
J: TRBJ1-2
V: TRBV6-5
size: NA
CDR3: CASSSSSRVGYGYTF
DNA: TGTGCCAGCAGTTCGTCCTCTCGGGTTGGCTATGGCTACACCTTC

D: TRBD2
J: TRBJ2-1
V: TRBV18
size: NA
CDR3: CASSPSGTSSYNEQFF
DNA: TGTGCCAGCTCACCGTCCGGGACTAGCTCCTACAATGAGCAGTTCTTC

D: NA
J: TRBJ1-5
V: TRBV12-3/TRBV12-4
size: NA
CDR3: CASAMGGARTRGNQPQHF
DNA: TGTGCCAGCGCTATGGGGGGCGCGAGGACGAGGGGCAATCAGCCCCAGCATTTT

D: NA
J: TRBJ2-5
V: TRBV7-9
size: few
CDR3: CASSSGVGTHQETQYF
DNA: TGTGCCAGCAGCTCGGGGGTTGGAACGCACCAAGAGACCCAGTACTTC

D: NA
J: TRBJ2-1
V: TRBV2
size: NA
CDR3: CASSEAPEGDEQFF
DNA: TGTGCCAGCAGTGAGGCACCCGAGGGAGATGAGCAGTTCTTC

D: NA
J: TRBJ2-3
V: TRBV20-1
size: few
CDR3: CSASPGQLNTDTQYF
DNA: TGCAGTGCCTCGCCGGGACAACTAAACACAGATACGCAGTATTTT

D: TRBD1
J: TRBJ1-4
V: TRBV7-9
size: NA
CDR3: CASSLSGGGEKLFF
DNA: TGTGCCAGCAGCTTATCAGGGGGCGGGGAAAAACTGTTTTTT

D: TRBD1
J: TRBJ2-2
V: TRBV20-1
size: few
CDR3: CSARVGDRGRGGELFF
DNA: TGCAGTGCTAGAGTCGGGGACAGGGGGCGCGGCGGGGAGCTGTTTTTT

D: NA
J: TRBJ2-5
V: TRBV28
size: NA
CDR3: CASSRGDLKETQYF
DNA: TGTGCCAGCAGTAGGGGGGACCTTAAAGAGACCCAGTACTTC

D: NA
J: TRBJ1-5
V: TRBV19
size: few
CDR3: CASSTQGSRSNQPQHF
DNA: TGTGCCAGTAGTACACAGGGCTCGAGGAGCAATCAGCCCCAGCATTTT

D: TRBD1
J: TRBJ1-2
V: TRBV24-1
size: NA
CDR3: CATSDSHRGSSYGYTF
DNA: TGTGCCACCAGTGATTCTCACAGGGGTAGTAGCTATGGCTACACCTTC

D: NA
J: TRBJ2-7
V: TRBV2
size: NA
CDR3: CASSQGGGREQYF
DNA: TGTGCCAGCAGTCAGGGAGGAGGGCGCGAGCAGTACTTC

D: NA
J: TRBJ2-3
V: TRBV20-1
size: few
CDR3: CSARTGRALTDTQYF
DNA: TGCAGTGCCCGCACGGGACGGGCCCTCACAGATACGCAGTATTTT

D: TRBD2
J: TRBJ2-3
V: TRBV6-5
size: NA
CDR3: CASSYRLPSSGATDTQYF
DNA: TGTGCCAGCAGTTATCGCCTCCCGTCTAGCGGGGCCACAGATACGCAGTATTTT

D: TRBD1
J: TRBJ1-1
V: TRBV6-2/TRBV6-3
size: few
CDR3: CASSERTGNTEAFF
DNA: TGTGCCAGCAGTGAAAGGACAGGGAACACTGAAGCTTTCTTT